The source of this TCR beta chain is a study of T cell responses to AZD1222 COVID-19 vaccine (dated by TCRdb to about 2021). Context from the whole study: AZD1222 recipients whose second dose came at about 4 weeks and those whose second dose came at about 12 weeks were combined into one group, since spike-specific TCR depth and breadth did not differ between the two schedules. Trial participants were enrolled by age into 18-55, 56-69 and 70-plus year subgroups, with around 150, 28 and 57 TCR-sequenced participants respectively. A total of 233 trial participants underwent TCR sequencing, of whom roughly 210 had received two doses of AZD1222 and around 25 had received two doses of the MenACWY control vaccine.

The trim is 4 bases for V and 4 bases for J, with a gap of 11 bases between the germline ends. The CDR3, from cysteine to phenylalanine, totals 13 residues. Just the 39-base CDR3 DNA is kept, in frame starting at base 1. CDR1 and CDR2 are read off the germline V gene (reference sequence) as LNHDA and SQIVND. The sample holds one count of this clone. Its antigen specificity is not known. Nothing much larger sits one base from this clone, and base qualities are not available. The time point tag for this specimen amounts to: baseline before first vaccination. The vaccinee samples were drawn from two UK trials, COV001 and COV002, one of which was a single-blind randomized controlled phase 2/3 trial testing AZD1222 (ChAdOx1 nCoV-19) in healthy adults. For TCRbeta chain sequencing, PBMC samples were collected from trial participants at day 0 and at day 28 after the second dose. The CDR3 regions of human TCRbeta chains were analyzed by immunosequencing. For the original study's pipeline: Repertoire TCRs were matched against a reference library of SARS-CoV-2-specific TCRs generated with the MIRA antigen-specificity platform. Breadth was defined as the fraction of unique TCRs that were SARS-CoV-2-associated. Depth was defined as the fraction of total T cells that were SARS-CoV-2-associated. Using the MIRA data, each spike-specific TCR was assigned both to the spike region to which the TCR was reactive and to a CD4 or CD8 class. Log10-transformed breadth and depth values were compared by one-way ANOVA with Sidak's multiple comparisons tests. Not all clones reach the TCRdb copy of this immuneACCESS table, which keeps in-frame sequences only. Checked studies attribute under half of the gap to unresolved V genes and leave the rest unexplained. V and J calls and clone size are those listed in that table; D and trimming were worked out from the DNA. The sample yields around 100,000 clones; more than 85% were counted once. The top ten clones comprise 16% of the sample.

Study-wide conclusions, independent of this receptor: Participants were mostly white British and included more females than males, and it was suggested by the authors that clonal diversity may have been underestimated. Nearly half of unique spike-specific TCRs reportedly recognized epitopes outside regions mutated in the B.1.351 and B.1.1.7 variants. The vaccine-associated CD4 TCRs covered the entire spike protein, and the dominant responses fell in regions 160-218 and 743-854. Spike-specific TCR breadth and depth rose significantly after two AZD1222 doses compared with day 0 and with MenACWY recipients. In the small 56-69-year group, the increase in depth fell short of significance, most likely because of low power. Because no day 14 peak-response samples were available, repertoires were characterized only after the peak T cell response. Conclusions about previously exposed vaccinees were limited because only six AZD1222 recipients were SARS-CoV-2 seropositive at baseline.

The chain is assembled from TRBV19 and TRBJ2-7; perhaps TRBD1 is the D gene, with 6 bases matching. This clonotype was sampled from an adult in good health. The sample in question was peripheral blood, obtained on day 0 of AZD1222 vaccination. The CDR3 region has the sequence CASSSTQGYEQYF. The nucleotide sequence reads as follows: TGTGCCAGTAGTAGCACGCAGGGGTACGAGCAGTACTTC.